This T cell receptor (beta chain) originates from a study of CD8 T cells in ankylosing spondylitis. Study findings and constraints: The clones that were linked to disease were reported to be significantly enriched in matched synovial fluid samples from ankylosing spondylitis patients. The study identified a TCR beta motif of roughly eight highly homologous variants that appeared characteristic of ankylosing spondylitis blood.

The CDR3 runs 14 residues. V shed 3 bases and J shed 2 bases, with 10 bases lying between them. The germline V gene has CDR1 SEHNR and CDR2 FQNEAQ (reference sequence). This clonotype came up a few times. The antigen is unknown. TCRdb itself ran the 5' RACE reads through MiXCR, one entry per CDR3 protein. Of more than 600,000 distinct CDR3 sequences in the sample, around a fifth were seen once. The rearrangement joins TRBV7-9 to TRBJ2-5; maybe TRBD1 (5 bases). What was sequenced was blood, either unsorted or a sorted T cell fraction (not recorded which). The origin of this receptor is a male donor with ankylosing spondylitis. The CDR3 protein is CASSLTVSQETQYF. The CDR3 bases are TGTGCCAGCAGCTTGACAGTTTCTCAAGAGACCCAGTACTTC.